This T cell receptor (beta chain) is drawn from a study of radiotherapy plus CTLA-4 blockade in lung cancer. In chemo-refractory metastatic non-small-cell lung cancer, patients got ipilimumab CTLA-4 blockade together with focal radiation. V lost 0 bases and J 2 bases, leaving 8 bases between the germline ends. The CDR3 extends over 14 amino acids. The germline gives CDR1 SGDLS, CDR2 YYNGEE. About this clone itself: Antigen unknown.

This table comes from immunoSEQ multiplex PCR, and its TCRdb copy is limited to in-frame clones, with some not included. The sample lists 95,000 to 150,000 clones; approximately 90% were seen once. General study findings and limits: TCR clones of tumor origin grew in blood after radiotherapy plus ipilimumab.

Sequenced material: peripheral blood, taken from a patient treated with radiotherapy plus ipilimumab. The V and J genes are TRBV9 and TRBJ1-1; no reliable D call. The receptor's source is a human donor with non-small cell lung cancer that progressed on radiotherapy plus ipilimumab. The CDR3 sequence: CASSVVKGNTEAFF. The CDR3 DNA sequence: TGTGCCAGCAGCGTAGTTAAGGGAAACACTGAAGCTTTCTTT. The full variable domain, with the rest looked up from reference TRBV9 and TRBJ1-1, is DSGVTQTPKHLITATGQRVTLRCSPRSGDLSVYWYQQSLDQGLQFLIQYYNGEERAKGNILERFSAQQFPDLHSELNLSSLELGDSALYFCASSVVKGNTEAFFGQGTRLTVV.